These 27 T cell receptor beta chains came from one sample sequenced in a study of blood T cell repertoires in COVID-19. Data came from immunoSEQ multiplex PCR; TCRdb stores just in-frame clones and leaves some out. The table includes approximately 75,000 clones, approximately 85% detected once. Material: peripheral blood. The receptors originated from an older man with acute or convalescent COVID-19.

CDR3 residues: CASSRAGSLNTEAFF. The CDR3 DNA reads TGTGCCAGCAGTAGGGCGGGGTCTCTCAACACTGAAGCTTTCTTT. The chain has TRBV27 and TRBJ1-1; no clear D. Germline lookup yields CDR1 MNHEY and CDR2 SMNVEV (reference sequence). This CDR3 region has 15 residues. V was trimmed by 5 bases and J by 2 bases, leaving 15 bases between them.

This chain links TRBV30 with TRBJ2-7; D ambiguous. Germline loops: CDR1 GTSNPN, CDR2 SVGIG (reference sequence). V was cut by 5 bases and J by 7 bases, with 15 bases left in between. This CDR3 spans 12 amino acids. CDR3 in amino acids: CAWGYNLGEQYF. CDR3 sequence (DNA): TGTGCCTGGGGTTATAACCTCGGGGAGCAGTACTTC.

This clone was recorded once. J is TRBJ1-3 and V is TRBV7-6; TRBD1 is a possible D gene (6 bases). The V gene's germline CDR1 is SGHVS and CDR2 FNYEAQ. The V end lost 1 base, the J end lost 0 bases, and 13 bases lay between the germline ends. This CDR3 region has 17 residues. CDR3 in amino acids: CASSLVLQGSSGNTIYF. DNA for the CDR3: TGTGCCAGCAGCTTAGTTCTACAGGGAAGCTCTGGAAACACCATATATTTT.

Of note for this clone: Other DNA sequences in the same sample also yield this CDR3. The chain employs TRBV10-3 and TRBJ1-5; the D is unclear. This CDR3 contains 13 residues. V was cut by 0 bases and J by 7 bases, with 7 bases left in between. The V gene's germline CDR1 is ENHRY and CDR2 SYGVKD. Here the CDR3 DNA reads TGTGCCATCAGTGAGTCGAGAGGGCAGCCCCAGCATTTT. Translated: CAISESRGQPQHF.

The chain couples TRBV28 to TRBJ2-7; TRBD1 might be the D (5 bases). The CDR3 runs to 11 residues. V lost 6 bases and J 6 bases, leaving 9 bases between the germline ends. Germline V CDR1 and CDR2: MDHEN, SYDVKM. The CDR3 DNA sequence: TGTGCCAGCAGCCCAGGGCGCGAGCAGTACTTC. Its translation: CASSPGREQYF.

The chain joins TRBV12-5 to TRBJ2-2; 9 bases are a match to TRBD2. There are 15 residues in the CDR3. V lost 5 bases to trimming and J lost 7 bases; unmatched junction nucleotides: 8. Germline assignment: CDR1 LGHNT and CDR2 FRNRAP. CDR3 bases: TGTGCTAGTGGTACAGTAGCGGGAGCCAACGGGGAGCTGTTTTTT. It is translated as CASGTVAGANGELFF. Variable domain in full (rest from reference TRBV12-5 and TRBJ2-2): DARVTQTPRHKVTEMGQEVTMRCQPILGHNTVFWYRQTMMQGLELLAYFRNRAPLDDSGMPKDRFSAEMPDATLATLKIQPSEPRDSAVYFCASGTVAGANGELFFGEGSRLTVL.

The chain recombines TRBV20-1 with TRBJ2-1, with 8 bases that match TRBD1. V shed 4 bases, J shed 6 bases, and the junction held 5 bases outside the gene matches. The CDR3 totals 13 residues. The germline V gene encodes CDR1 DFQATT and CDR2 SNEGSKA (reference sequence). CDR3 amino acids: CSAIEDRVNEQFF. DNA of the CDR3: TGCAGTGCTATTGAGGACAGGGTCAATGAGCAGTTCTTC.

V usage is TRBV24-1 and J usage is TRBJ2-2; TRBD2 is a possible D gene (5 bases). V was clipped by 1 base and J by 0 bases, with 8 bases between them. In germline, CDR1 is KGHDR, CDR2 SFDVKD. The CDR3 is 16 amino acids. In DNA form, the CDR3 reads TGTGCCACCAGTGATTTACTAGGATCGAACACCGGGGAGCTGTTTTTT. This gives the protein CATSDLLGSNTGELFF.

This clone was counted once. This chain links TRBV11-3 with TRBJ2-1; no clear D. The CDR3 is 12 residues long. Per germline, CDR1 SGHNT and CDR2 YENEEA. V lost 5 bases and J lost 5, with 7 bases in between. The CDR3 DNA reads TGTGCCAGCAGCCAGTCACACAATGAGCAGTTCTTC. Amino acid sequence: CASSQSHNEQFF.

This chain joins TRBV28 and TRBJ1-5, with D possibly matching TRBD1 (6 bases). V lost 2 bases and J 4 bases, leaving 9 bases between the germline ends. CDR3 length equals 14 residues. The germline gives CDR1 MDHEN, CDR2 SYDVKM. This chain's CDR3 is CASSLMGANQPQHF. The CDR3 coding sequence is TGTGCCAGCAGTTTAATGGGGGCTAATCAGCCCCAGCATTTT. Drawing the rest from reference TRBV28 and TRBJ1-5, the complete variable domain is DVKVTQSSRYLVKRTGEKVFLECVQDMDHENMFWYRQDPGLGLRLIYFSYDVKMKEKGDIPEGYSVSREKKERFSLILESASTNQTSMYLCASSLMGANQPQHFGDGTRLSIL.

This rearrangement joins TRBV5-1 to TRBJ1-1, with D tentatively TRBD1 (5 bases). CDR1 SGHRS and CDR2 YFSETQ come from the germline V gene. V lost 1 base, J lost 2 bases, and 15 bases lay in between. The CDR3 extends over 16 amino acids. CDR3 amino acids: CASSLFGGASNTEAFF. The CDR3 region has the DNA TGCGCCAGCAGCTTGTTTGGCGGGGCCTCCAACACTGAAGCTTTCTTT.

Here the CDR3 DNA reads TGTGCCAGCAGTTTATCTCAGGAGGGGCAGGGAACAGATACGCAGTATTTT. This sequence encodes CASSLSQEGQGTDTQYF. The chain carries TRBV28 and TRBJ2-3, with D perhaps matching TRBD2 (6 bases). V was trimmed by 1 base and J by 3 bases, leaving 17 bases between them. The CDR3 covers 17 residues. The germline V gene encodes CDR1 MDHEN and CDR2 SYDVKM.

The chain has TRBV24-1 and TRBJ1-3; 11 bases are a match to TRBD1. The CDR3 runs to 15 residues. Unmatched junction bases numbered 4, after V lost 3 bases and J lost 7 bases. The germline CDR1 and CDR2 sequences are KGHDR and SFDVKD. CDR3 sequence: CATSDSWDRGNTIYF. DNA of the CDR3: TGTGCCACCAGTGATAGTTGGGACAGGGGGAACACCATATATTTT.

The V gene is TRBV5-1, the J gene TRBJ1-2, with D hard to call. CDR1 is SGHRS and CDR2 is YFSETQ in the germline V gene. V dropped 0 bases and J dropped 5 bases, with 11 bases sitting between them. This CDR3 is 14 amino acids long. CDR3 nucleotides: TGCGCCAGCAGCTTGGAGGACTCGGCATATGGCTACACCTTC. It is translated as CASSLEDSAYGYTF.

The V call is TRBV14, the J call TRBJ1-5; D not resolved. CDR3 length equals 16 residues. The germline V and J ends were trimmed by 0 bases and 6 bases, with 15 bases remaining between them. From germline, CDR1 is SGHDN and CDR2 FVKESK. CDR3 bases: TGTGCCAGCAGCCAAGACCTATTTTTTGTTCGTCAGCCCCAGCATTTT. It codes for CASSQDLFFVRQPQHF.

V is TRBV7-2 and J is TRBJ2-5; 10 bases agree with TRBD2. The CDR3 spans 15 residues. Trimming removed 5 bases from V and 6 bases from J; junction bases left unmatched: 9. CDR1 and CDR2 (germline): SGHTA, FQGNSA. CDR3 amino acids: CASSPWSGREQTQYF. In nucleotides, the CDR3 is TGTGCCAGCAGCCCTTGGAGCGGGAGGGAACAGACCCAGTACTTC.

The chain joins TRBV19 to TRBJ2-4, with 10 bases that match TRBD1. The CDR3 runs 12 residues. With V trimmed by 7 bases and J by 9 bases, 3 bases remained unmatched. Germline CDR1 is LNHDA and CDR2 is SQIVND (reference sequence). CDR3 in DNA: TGTGCCAGTACCGGGGACAGGGGCATTCAGTACTTC. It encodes CASTGDRGIQYF.

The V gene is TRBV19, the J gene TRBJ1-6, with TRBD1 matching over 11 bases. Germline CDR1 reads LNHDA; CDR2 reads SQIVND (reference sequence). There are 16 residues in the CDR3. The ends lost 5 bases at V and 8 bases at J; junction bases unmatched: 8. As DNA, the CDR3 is TGTGCCAGTAGTGTTGGACAGGGGGCGTATGATTCACCCCTCCACTTT. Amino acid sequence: CASSVGQGAYDSPLHF.

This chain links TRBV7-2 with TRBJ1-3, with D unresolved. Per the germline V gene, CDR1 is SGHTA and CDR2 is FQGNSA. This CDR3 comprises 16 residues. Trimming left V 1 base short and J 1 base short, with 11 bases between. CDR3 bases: TGTGCCAGCAGCTTAGGGCGGGGTCGGTCTGGAAACACCATATATTTT. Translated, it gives CASSLGRGRSGNTIYF.

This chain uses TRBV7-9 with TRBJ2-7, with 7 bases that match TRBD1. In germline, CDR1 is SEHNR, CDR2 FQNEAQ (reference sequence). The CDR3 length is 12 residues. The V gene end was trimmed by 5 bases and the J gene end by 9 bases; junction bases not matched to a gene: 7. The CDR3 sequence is CASSGAGGRQYF. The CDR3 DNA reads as TGTGCCAGCAGCGGCGCAGGGGGAAGGCAGTACTTC.

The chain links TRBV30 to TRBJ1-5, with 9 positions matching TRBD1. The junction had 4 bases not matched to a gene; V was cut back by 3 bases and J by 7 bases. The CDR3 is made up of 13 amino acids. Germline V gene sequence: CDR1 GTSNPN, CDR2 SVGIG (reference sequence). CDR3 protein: CAWRGQGKQPQHF. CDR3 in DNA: TGTGCCTGGAGGGGACAGGGAAAACAGCCCCAGCATTTT.

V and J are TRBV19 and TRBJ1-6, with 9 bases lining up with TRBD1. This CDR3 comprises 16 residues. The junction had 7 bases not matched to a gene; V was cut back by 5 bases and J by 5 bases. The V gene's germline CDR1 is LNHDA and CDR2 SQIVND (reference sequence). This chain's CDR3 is CASSPLDRGDNSPLHF. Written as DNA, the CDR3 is TGTGCCAGTAGTCCCTTGGACAGGGGCGATAATTCACCCCTCCACTTT.

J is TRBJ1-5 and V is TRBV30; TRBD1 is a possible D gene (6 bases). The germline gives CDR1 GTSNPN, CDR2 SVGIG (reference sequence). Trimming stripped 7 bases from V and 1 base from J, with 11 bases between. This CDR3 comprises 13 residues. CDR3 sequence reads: CALSRGSNQPQHF. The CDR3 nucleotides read TGTGCCTTAAGCAGGGGAAGCAATCAGCCCCAGCATTTT.

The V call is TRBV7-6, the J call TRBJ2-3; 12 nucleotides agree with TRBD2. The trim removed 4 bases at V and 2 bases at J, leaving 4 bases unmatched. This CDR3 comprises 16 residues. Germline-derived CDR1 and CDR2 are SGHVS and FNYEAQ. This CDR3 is CASSSLAGGYTDTQYF. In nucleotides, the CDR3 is TGTGCCAGCAGCTCCCTAGCGGGGGGGTACACAGATACGCAGTATTTT.

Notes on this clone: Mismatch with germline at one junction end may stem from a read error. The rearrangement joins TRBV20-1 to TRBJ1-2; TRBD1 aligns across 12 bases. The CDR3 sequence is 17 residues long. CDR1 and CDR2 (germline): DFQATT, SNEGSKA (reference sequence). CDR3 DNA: TGCAGTGCTAGTTTTTCTCCGGGACAGGGGGCTAATTATGGCTACACCTTC. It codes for CSASFSPGQGANYGYTF.

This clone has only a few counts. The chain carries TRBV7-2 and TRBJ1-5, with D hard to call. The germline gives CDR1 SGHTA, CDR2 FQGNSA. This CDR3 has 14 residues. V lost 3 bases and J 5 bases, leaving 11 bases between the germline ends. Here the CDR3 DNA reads TGTGCCAGCAGCTTTAGAGGCGGAGATCAGCCCCAGCATTTT. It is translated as CASSFRGGDQPQHF.

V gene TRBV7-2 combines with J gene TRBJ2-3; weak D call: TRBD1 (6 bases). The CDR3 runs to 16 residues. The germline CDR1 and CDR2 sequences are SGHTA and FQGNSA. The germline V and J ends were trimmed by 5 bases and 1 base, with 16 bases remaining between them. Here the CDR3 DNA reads TGTGCCAGCAGCCCTCGACAGGATAGGGGCACAGATACGCAGTATTTT. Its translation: CASSPRQDRGTDTQYF.